This is a list of T cell receptor beta chains from one sample in a study of post-analysis software for immune sequencing data. TCRdb passed the PCR reads through MiXCR, listing each CDR3 protein once. The table includes hundreds of thousands of distinct CDR3 sequences, about 32% detected once. Sequences were obtained from blood. The receptors were sampled from a girl aged 10-17 years with multiple sclerosis. CDR3s include the opening cysteine and the closing phenylalanine or tryptophan. A D gene is named only where the DNA matches it firmly. Clone size appears in some rows only: once, few, many, or a class for an expanded clone.

d_call	v_call	clone_size	j_call	cdr3_nt	cdr3_aa
TRBD1	TRBV29-1	few	TRBJ1-1	TGCAGCGTTGAAGACCTTCGACAGGGAGCTTTCTTT	CSVEDLRQGAFF
.	TRBV24-1	.	TRBJ2-1	TGTGCCACCAGTGTGGGTAATGAGCAGTTCTTC	CATSVGNEQFF
.	TRBV28	.	TRBJ2-3	TGTGCCAGCAGTGGTTCCGGGGCACAAAGCCAGAGTATGTATTTT	CASSGSGAQSQSMYF
.	TRBV29-1	.	TRBJ2-1	TGCAGCGTTGAAGGTCCAGCGGAATCCTACAATGAGCAGTTCTTC	CSVEGPAESYNEQFF
.	TRBV6-4	.	TRBJ1-1	TGTGCCAGCAGCCGCTTAGGGGGGGACACTGAAGCTTTCTTT	CASSRLGGDTEAFF
TRBD1	TRBV6-6	.	TRBJ1-2	TGTGCCAGCAGTCAGACAGGGGTCGGTGGCTACACCTTC	CASSQTGVGGYTF
.	TRBV7-2	.	TRBJ1-4	TGTGCCAGCAGCTTATCACACAATCGGGAAAAACTGTTTTTT	CASSLSHNREKLFF
TRBD2	TRBV5-1	few	TRBJ2-1	TGCGCCAGCACCAGGGGACTAGCGGAAGAGACCCAGTTCTTC	CASTRGLAEETQFF
.	TRBV15	many	TRBJ2-5	TGTGCCACGCCCCGGGGGGAGACCCAGTACTTC	CATPRGETQYF
TRBD2	TRBV29-1	few	TRBJ2-3	TGCAGCGCCCCACCGGGACTAGCGGATCTTACAGATACGCAGTATTTT	CSAPPGLADLTDTQYF
.	TRBV20-1	.	TRBJ1-4	TGCAGTGCCCGCCGCGGGGGTGAGGAACTGTTTTTT	CSARRGGEELFF
.	TRBV20-1	many	TRBJ2-7	TGCAGTGCTAGGGGACTCCCACCCTACGAGCAGTACTTC	CSARGLPPYEQYF
.	TRBV4-2	.	TRBJ2-3	TGTGCCAGCAGCCAAGTAGGAAAGCGGGCCACAGACACGCAGTATTTT	CASSQVGKRATDTQYF
TRBD2	TRBV27	.	TRBJ2-5	TGTGCCAGCAGTGTACTAGCGGGAGAATGGGAGACCCAGTACTTC	CASSVLAGEWETQYF
TRBD2	TRBV20-1	few	TRBJ2-1	TGCAGTGCTGGGACTAGCGAATACAATGAGCAGTTCTTC	CSAGTSEYNEQFF
.	TRBV12-3/TRBV12-4	.	TRBJ2-7	TGTGCCAGCAGTTTTCCCCGGGGGCATCGCGGCTACGAGCAGTACTTC	CASSFPRGHRGYEQYF
.	TRBV28	few	TRBJ1-2	TGTGCCAGCACCGCTAGTTGGTATGGCTACACCTTC	CASTASWYGYTF
TRBD2	TRBV12-3/TRBV12-4	few	TRBJ2-1	TGTGCCAGCAGCCCCCTGAGCGGGGGCTACAATGAGCAGTTCTTC	CASSPLSGGYNEQFF
.	TRBV6-1	.	TRBJ1-2	TGTGCCAGCAGTGAAACTGCGAACTATGGCTACACCTTC	CASSETANYGYTF
.	TRBV21-1	few	TRBJ1-2	TGTGCCGCGGACCTTATGGCAGGGGGAGATGACTATGGCTACACCTTC	CAADLMAGGDDYGYTF
TRBD1	TRBV7-7	.	TRBJ1-4	TGTGCTAGCAGCCTCGACAGGGGCCGGGGTGAAAAACTGTTTTTT	CASSLDRGRGEKLFF
.	TRBV20-1	few	TRBJ1-5	TGCAGTGTCCCGGGGGGCGGGTCGGGGGCCAGGAATCAGCCCCAGCATTTT	CSVPGGGSGARNQPQHF
.	TRBV5-1	.	TRBJ2-3	TGCGCCAGCAGCTTTAAACAGGGCTCACCCCGCACAGATACGCAGTATTTT	CASSFKQGSPRTDTQYF
.	TRBV29-1	.	TRBJ1-1	TGCAGCGCCGGCCGAGGGGTGGGCACTGAAGCTTTCTTT	CSAGRGVGTEAFF
.	TRBV7-2	.	TRBJ2-7	TGTGCCAGCAATACGAACGCCTACGAGCAGTACTTC	CASNTNAYEQYF
.	TRBV20-1	few	TRBJ1-1	TGCAGTGCCGAGACACAGGGTTCGAACACTGAGGCTTTCTTT	CSAETQGSNTEAFF
.	TRBV7-2	few	TRBJ2-3	TGTGCCAGCAGCCCCAATCTAGGAGATACGCAGTATTTT	CASSPNLGDTQYF
.	TRBV20-1	.	TRBJ2-1	TGCAGTGCTCCACCTCCGGACACCTACAATGAGCAGTTCTTC	CSAPPPDTYNEQFF
.	TRBV9	few	TRBJ2-5	TGTGCCAGCAGCGTACGAGGGTTCTTGGGGGGAGAGACCCAGTACTTC	CASSVRGFLGGETQYF
.	TRBV11-2	.	TRBJ1-4	TGTGCCAGCAGCGACTCGGGGGCCTTATCTGAAAAACTGTTTTTT	CASSDSGALSEKLFF
.	TRBV20-1	few	TRBJ1-2	TGCAGTGCTAGCTCCGCGGGGCAGGCGATCTATGGCTACACCTTC	CSASSAGQAIYGYTF
.	TRBV4-2	.	TRBJ2-1	TGTGCCAGCAGCCGCCTGACAGGTGATCTCTACAATGAGCAGTTCTTC	CASSRLTGDLYNEQFF
TRBD2	TRBV4-3	.	TRBJ2-1	TGCGCCAGCAGCCAAAATCTAGCGGCGAAGACCTGCAATGAGCAGTTCTTC	CASSQNLAAKTCNEQFF
TRBD2	TRBV10-3	.	TRBJ2-1	TGTGCCATCAGTTTATTTAGCGGGGGGTCCTCTTACAATGAGCAGTTCTTC	CAISLFSGGSSYNEQFF
.	TRBV7-9	once	TRBJ2-6	TGTGCCAGCAGCTCGTACAGCGATAGTGTTGGTGGGGCCAACGTCCTGACTTTC	CASSSYSDSVGGANVLTF
TRBD2	TRBV20-1	few	TRBJ2-5	TGCAGTGCTACCAGACTAGCGGGAGGAAACCAAGAGACCCAGTACTTC	CSATRLAGGNQETQYF
.	TRBV29-1	few	TRBJ2-5	TGCAGCGCCTGGATAGCCGGCGAGACCCAGTACTTC	CSAWIAGETQYF
.	TRBV5-1	.	TRBJ2-4	TGCGCCAGCAGCTTGGCCTCGGCTACCCCCGGGGGCATTCAGTACTTC	CASSLASATPGGIQYF
TRBD1	TRBV5-1	few	TRBJ1-2	TGCGCCAGCAGCTTGTGGGGGGACAGAGTAGATGGCTACACCTTC	CASSLWGDRVDGYTF
TRBD2	TRBV9	.	TRBJ2-3	TGTGCCAGCAGCGCCGACCCGGGACTAGCGGGAGGGCCTCTTGCGCAGTATTTT	CASSADPGLAGGPLAQYF
.	TRBV29-1	few	TRBJ2-1	TGCAGCGCCGGGAACTCCTACAATGAGCAGTTCTTC	CSAGNSYNEQFF